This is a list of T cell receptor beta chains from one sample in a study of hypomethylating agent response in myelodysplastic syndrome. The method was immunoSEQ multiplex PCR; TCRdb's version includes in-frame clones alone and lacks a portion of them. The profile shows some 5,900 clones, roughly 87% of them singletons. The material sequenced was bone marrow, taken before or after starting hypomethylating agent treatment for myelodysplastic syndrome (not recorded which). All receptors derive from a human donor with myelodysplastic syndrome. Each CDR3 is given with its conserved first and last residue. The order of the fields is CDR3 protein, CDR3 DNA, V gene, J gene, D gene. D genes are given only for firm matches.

CASSHQGSGNEQFF	TGCGCCAGCAGCCACCAGGGATCTGGCAATGAGCAGTTCTTC	TRBV5-1	TRBJ2-1	.
CASSLASRGSSGNTIYF	TGTGCCAGCAGCTTAGCGTCGCGCGGGAGCTCTGGAAACACCATATATTTT	TRBV7-8	TRBJ1-3	.
CASSARGGSSGANVLTF	TGTGCCAGCAGCGCAAGGGGGGGTTCCTCTGGGGCCAACGTCCTGACTTTC	TRBV7-2	TRBJ2-6	.
CASSLNRTGPPCNYGYTF	TGTGCCAGCAGCTTAAATCGGACAGGGCCACCATGCAACTATGGCTACACCTTC	TRBV11-3	TRBJ1-2	TRBD1
CMVGTVDQPQHF	TGTATGGTGGGGACAGTTGATCAGCCCCAGCATTTT	TRBV19	TRBJ1-5	TRBD1
CASGLINTGELFF	TGTGCTAGTGGTTTGATCAACACCGGGGAGCTGTTTTTT	TRBV12-5	TRBJ2-2	.
CASSYGEARREKLFF	TGTGCCAGCAGTTACGGGGAGGCCCGGCGGGAAAAACTGTTTTTT	TRBV6-5	TRBJ1-4	.
CASSIEERGVDNEQFF	TGTGCCAGTAGTATAGAGGAGCGGGGGGTAGACAATGAGCAGTTCTTC	TRBV19	TRBJ2-1	TRBD2
CAWRGAGRSYNSPLHF	TGTGCCTGGAGAGGGGCGGGCCGATCCTATAATTCACCCCTCCACTTT	TRBV30	TRBJ1-6	.
CASSFTGFQKLFF	TGTGCCAGCAGCTTCACTGGATTTCAAAAACTGTTTTTT	TRBV5-8	TRBJ1-4	.
CASSAGLADTQYF	TGTGCCAGCAGTGCCGGGTTAGCAGATACGCAGTATTTT	TRBV6-4	TRBJ2-3	.
CASSHGTGGSYEQYF	TGTGCCAGCAGCCACGGGACAGGGGGGAGCTACGAGCAGTACTTC	TRBV7-9	TRBJ2-7	TRBD1
CASRMVTSGNTIYF	TGTGCCAGTCGCATGGTAACGTCTGGAAACACCATATATTTT	TRBV19	TRBJ1-3	.
CAWSVPGIRDTEAFF	TGTGCCTGGAGTGTACCGGGGATACGAGACACTGAAGCTTTCTTT	TRBV30	TRBJ1-1	.
CASSLSTRGFYSGNTIYF	TGTGCCAGCAGCTTGTCCACCAGGGGATTTTACTCTGGAAACACCATATATTTT	TRBV5-6	TRBJ1-3	.
CASSVGGAEYNEQFF	TGTGCCAGCAGCGTAGGGGGGGCCGAATACAATGAGCAGTTCTTC	TRBV9	TRBJ2-1	.
CASSEILDTSYNEQFF	TGTGCCAGCAGTGAAATCCTGGACACCTCCTACAATGAGCAGTTCTTC	TRBV6-1	TRBJ2-1	.
CASSQDNSFLRDRGSAGELFF	TGTGCCAGCAGCCAAGATAATTCTTTTCTTAGGGACAGGGGTTCGGCCGGGGAGCTGTTTTTT	TRBV4-2	TRBJ2-2	TRBD1
CASSSGIGETQYF	TGTGCCAGCAGTTCCGGGATTGGGGAGACCCAGTACTTC	TRBV2	TRBJ2-5	.
CASSAGTVSFYEQYF	TGCGCCAGCAGCGCAGGGACAGTGAGTTTCTACGAGCAGTACTTC	TRBV4-3	TRBJ2-7	TRBD1
CASSLALAGADTQYF	TGTGCCAGCAGCTTAGCCCTAGCGGGGGCAGATACGCAGTATTTT	TRBV7-8	TRBJ2-3	TRBD2
CASSLAGGLTETQYF	TGTGCCAGCAGTCTAGCGGGGGGGCTTACAGAGACCCAGTACTTC	TRBV7-2	TRBJ2-5	TRBD2
CASSLGQSTDTQYF	TGCGCCAGCAGCTTGGGACAGTCTACAGATACGCAGTATTTT	TRBV5-1	TRBJ2-3	.
CASRVVGWDLTYNEQFF	TGTGCCAGCAGGGTTGTTGGGTGGGACTTAACCTACAATGAGCAGTTCTTC	TRBV27	TRBJ2-1	.
CASSLKRPGGYWSSYEQYF	TGTGCCAGCAGTTTAAAGAGACCAGGGGGCTACTGGAGCTCCTACGAGCAGTACTTC	TRBV27	TRBJ2-7	TRBD1
CAISIAGAGGELFF	TGTGCCATCAGTATAGCGGGGGCTGGCGGGGAGCTGTTTTTT	TRBV10-3	TRBJ2-2	TRBD2
CASSEKGLGQGPPASYNEQFF	TGTGCCAGCAGTGAAAAGGGATTGGGACAGGGACCCCCAGCTTCCTACAATGAGCAGTTCTTC	TRBV2	TRBJ2-1	TRBD1
CASSAEGAPYQETQYF	TGCGCCAGCAGCGCAGAAGGGGCTCCGTACCAAGAGACCCAGTACTTC	TRBV4-1	TRBJ2-5	.
CATSRAGGLYNEQFF	TGTGCCACCAGCAGAGCCGGGGGACTTTACAATGAGCAGTTCTTC	TRBV15	TRBJ2-1	.
CASSVGIGREYNEQFF	TGTGCCAGCAGCGTAGGTATAGGACGAGAGTACAATGAGCAGTTCTTC	TRBV9	TRBJ2-1	.